This T cell receptor (beta chain) was sequenced in a study of Graves' ophthalmopathy and Graves' hyperthyroidism. As for the study in general: Peripheral blood samples were taken at initial diagnosis, before any treatment.

Points from the study as a whole: Thyroid clonotypes that were expanded above 0.001 frequency mostly also appeared in blood.

As to this clonotype: Antigen unknown.

CDR3 regions of TCR beta were amplified from RNA transcripts. HTBI-primed first-round RT-PCR preceded second-round multiplex PCR. TCRdb itself ran the multiplex PCR reads through MiXCR, one entry per CDR3 protein. The profile shows hundreds of thousands of distinct CDR3 sequences, over 13% of them singletons. This CDR3 is 13 amino acids long. CDR1 is MNHEY and CDR2 is SVGEGT in the germline V gene. Trimming took off 6 bases at V and 5 bases at J, with 11 bases between the two ends. Other autoimmune disease, uncontrolled infection, pregnancy and lactation led to exclusion. Diagnosis used clinical symptoms, serum thyroxine, TRAb, thyroid ultrasound and orbital computed tomography.

This sequence originates from a woman in her thirties with Graves' ophthalmopathy. V and J are TRBV6-2 or TRBV6-3 and TRBJ1-5; D not resolved. Sequencing used blood. CDR3 in amino acids: CASSANRYQPQHF. As DNA, the CDR3 is TGTGCCAGCAGCGCAAACCGGTATCAGCCCCAGCATTTT.